Listed below are T cell receptor beta chains from one sample, sequenced in a study of blood T cell repertoires in COVID-19. Assay: immunoSEQ multiplex PCR; the TCRdb copy retains only in-frame clones and omits some. The top ten clones hold 10% of a sample with about 160,000 clones, around 87% of them seen once. Sequenced material: peripheral blood. Every receptor here comes from a woman in her 70s with COVID-19, enrolled during active disease. Both conserved end residues are part of each CDR3. Fields, in order: J gene, V gene, CDR3 protein.

J: TRBJ2-5; V: TRBV7-9; CDR3: CASSPGEGETQYF
J: TRBJ1-2; V: TRBV7-3; CDR3: CASSLLGGKNGYTF
J: TRBJ1-3; V: TRBV29-1; CDR3: CSVAGGSSGNTIYF
J: TRBJ1-1; V: TRBV19; CDR3: CASSIDGRENTEAFF
J: TRBJ1-6; V: TRBV6-5; CDR3: CASIPAGVYNSPLHF
J: TRBJ1-4; V: TRBV27; CDR3: CASRMGQGGTTNEKLFF
J: TRBJ2-5; V: TRBV29-1; CDR3: CSVEATGQETQYF
J: TRBJ1-1; V: TRBV5-1; CDR3: CASSPNAGRPRDTEAFF
J: TRBJ2-2; V: TRBV7-2; CDR3: CASTLTRGANTGELFF
J: TRBJ2-3; V: TRBV19; CDR3: CASSIGYRGDTQYF
J: TRBJ2-2; V: TRBV2; CDR3: CASSGLPGSGELFF
J: TRBJ1-6; V: TRBV9; CDR3: CASSAETGVSPLHF
J: TRBJ1-1; V: TRBV7-8; CDR3: CASSLGGSTEAFF
J: TRBJ1-3; V: TRBV30; CDR3: CAWSVGEAGNTIYF
J: TRBJ1-1; V: TRBV9; CDR3: CASSAPGTGPTEAFF
J: TRBJ2-2; V: TRBV3-1/TRBV3-2; CDR3: CASSTYTGELFF
J: TRBJ2-7; V: TRBV19; CDR3: CASSMDRVYF
J: TRBJ1-3; V: TRBV10-2; CDR3: CASSVSGNTIYF
J: TRBJ1-1; V: TRBV30; CDR3: CAWSDRGRGRTEAFF
J: TRBJ1-2; V: TRBV5-8; CDR3: CASSPQWGRGSYGYTF